Listed here are 9 T cell receptor beta chains from one sample, sequenced in a study of cytomegalovirus exposure and HLA in healthy donors. Libraries were prepared by immunoSEQ multiplex PCR; TCRdb keeps only in-frame clonotypes and omits some of them. Of roughly 150,000 clones listed, roughly nine tenths are singletons. The sample taken for sequencing was PBMCs. These receptors were taken from a man aged 18 to 30 in good health and CMV-seropositive.

The rearrangement links TRBV28 to TRBJ1-2; D uncertain. CDR3 length: 15 amino acids. The V gene lost 5 bases and the J gene lost 5 bases, with 18 bases spanning the gap. Germline CDR1 and CDR2: MDHEN and SYDVKM. CDR3 loop: CASSPLQEAGYGYTF. CDR3 nucleotides: TGTGCCAGCAGTCCCCTCCAGGAAGCGGGTTATGGCTACACCTTC.

In its sample, this clone was seen a few times. The rearrangement uses TRBV28 and TRBJ1-2, with 7 bases that match TRBD1. Unmatched junction bases numbered 6, after V lost 6 bases and J lost 11 bases. The CDR3 covers 11 residues. The V gene's germline CDR1 is MDHEN and CDR2 SYDVKM. CDR3 coding DNA: TGTGCCAGCAGAGGGGGCGTGGCTTACACCTTC. Translating it yields CASRGGVAYTF.

As DNA, the CDR3 is TGTGCCAGCATTTCTAGTAGCCCTAGCGGCTCCTACGAGCAGTACTTC. Translating gives CASISSSPSGSYEQYF. The chain combines TRBV25-1 with TRBJ2-7; 7 nucleotides line up with TRBD2. CDR1 MGHDK and CDR2 SYGVNS come from the germline V gene. Trimming at V came to 7 bases and at J to 0 bases, leaving 12 bases not matched to a gene. There are 16 residues in the CDR3.

V is TRBV18 and J is TRBJ2-1; 11 bases are shared with TRBD2. With V trimmed by 4 bases and J by 0 bases, 11 bases remained unmatched. The length of the CDR3 is 19 residues. The germline V gene encodes CDR1 KGHSH and CDR2 LQKENI. The DNA for the CDR3 is TGTGCCAGCTCACGGACTAGCGGGCACGCTCTTTACTCCTACAATGAGCAGTTCTTC. Its protein is CASSRTSGHALYSYNEQFF.

A remark on this clone: Relative to the germline gene, one junction end is altered; a read error may explain this. In DNA, the CDR3 is TGTGCCAGCAGTTGGGGACAGAACACTGAAGCTTTCTTT. It is translated as CASSWGQNTEAFF. The V and J genes are TRBV10-3 and TRBJ1-1; the D gene is possibly TRBD1 (6 bases). The CDR3 loop spans 13 amino acids. From germline, CDR1 is ENHRY and CDR2 SYGVKD.

The chain joins TRBV10-3 to TRBJ2-2; 8 nucleotides match TRBD2. The CDR3 is made up of 16 amino acids. Germline CDR1 reads ENHRY; CDR2 reads SYGVKD. J gave up 2 bases and V 7 bases, and 9 bases lay outside the gene matches. CDR3 sequence: CAITAGGSANTGELFF. The CDR3 DNA reads as TGTGCCATCACCGCGGGGGGATCAGCTAACACCGGGGAGCTGTTTTTT.

The rearrangement links TRBV5-8 to TRBJ2-7, with D unclear. CDR3 length equals 13 residues. The germline gives CDR1 SGHTS, CDR2 YDEGEE. The V end lost 0 bases, the J end lost 7 bases, and 11 bases lay between the germline ends. CDR3 loop: CASSLGRVLEQYF. For the CDR3, the DNA is TGTGCCAGCAGCTTGGGTCGGGTATTGGAGCAGTACTTC. Drawing the rest from reference TRBV5-8 and TRBJ2-7, the complete variable domain is EAGVTQSPTHLIKTRGQQATLRCSPISGHTSVYWYQQALGLGLQFLLWYDEGEERNRGNFPPRFSGRQFPNYSSELNVNALELEDSALYLCASSLGRVLEQYFGPGTRLTVT.

The genes are TRBV4-1 and TRBJ2-3, with 14 bases that match TRBD2. This CDR3 region has 16 residues. After removal of 4 bases from V and 11 bases from J, the junction contained 11 bases not matched to a gene. CDR1 MGHRA and CDR2 YSYEKL come from the germline V gene. The CDR3 region is CASSLLGLAGEVRQYF. Here the CDR3 DNA reads TGCGCCAGCAGCCTCCTGGGACTAGCGGGAGAAGTTAGGCAGTATTTT.

The chain joins TRBV15 to TRBJ2-1, with 8 bases identical to TRBD2. This CDR3 is 16 amino acids long. J gave up 6 bases and V 0 bases, and 7 bases lay outside the gene matches. Per the germline V gene, CDR1 is LNHNV and CDR2 is YYDKDF (reference sequence). CDR3 protein: CATSREWAGGGNEQFF. In DNA, the CDR3 is TGTGCCACCAGCAGAGAGTGGGCGGGAGGTGGCAATGAGCAGTTCTTC. The full variable domain, rest sourced from reference TRBV15 and TRBJ2-1, is DAMVIQNPRYQVTQFGKPVTLSCSQTLNHNVMYWYQQKSSQAPKLLFHYYDKDFNNEADTPDNFQSRRPNTSFCFLDIRSPGLGDTAMYLCATSREWAGGGNEQFFGPGTRLTVL.